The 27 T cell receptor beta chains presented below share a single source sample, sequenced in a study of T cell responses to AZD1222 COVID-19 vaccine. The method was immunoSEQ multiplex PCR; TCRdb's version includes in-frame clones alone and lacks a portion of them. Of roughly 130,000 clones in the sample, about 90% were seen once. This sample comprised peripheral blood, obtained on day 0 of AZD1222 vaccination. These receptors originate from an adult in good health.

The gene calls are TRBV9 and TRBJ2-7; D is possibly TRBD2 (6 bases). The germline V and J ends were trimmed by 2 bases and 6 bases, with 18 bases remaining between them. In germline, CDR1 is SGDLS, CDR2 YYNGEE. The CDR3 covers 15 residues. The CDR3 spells CASSVWDGSLGEQYF. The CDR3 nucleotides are TGTGCCAGCAGCGTCTGGGACGGGAGCTTGGGCGAGCAGTACTTC.

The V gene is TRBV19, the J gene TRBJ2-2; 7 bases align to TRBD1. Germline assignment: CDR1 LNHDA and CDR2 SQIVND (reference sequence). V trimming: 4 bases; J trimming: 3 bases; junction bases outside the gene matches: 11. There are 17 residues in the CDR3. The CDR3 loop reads CASSNPSGTVDTGELFF. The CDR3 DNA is TGTGCCAGTAGTAACCCCTCCGGGACAGTAGACACCGGGGAGCTGTTTTTT.

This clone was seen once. The DNA of the CDR3 is TGTGCCAGCAGTGAAGCGGTAGTAGCGGGATATGAGCAGTACTTC. It translates to CASSEAVVAGYEQYF. The chain recombines TRBV6-1 with TRBJ2-7; the match to TRBD2 covers 8 bases. Germline V gives CDR1 MNHNS, CDR2 SASEGT. CDR3 length: 15 residues. V was clipped by 0 bases and J by 7 bases; unmatched bases: 8.

The CDR3 DNA follows: TGTGCCAGCACCTTATCCCGGGACACTAGAAACACCATATATTTT. This sequence encodes CASTLSRDTRNTIYF. The chain couples TRBV6-5 to TRBJ1-3; weak D call: TRBD1 (6 bases). The CDR3 has 15 residues. CDR1 and CDR2 (germline): MNHEY, SVGAGI. Trimming pared 7 bases from V and 5 bases from J, leaving 18 bases between.

CDR3 nucleotide sequence: TGTGCCTGGAGTGTGCGGCATACTAATGAAAAACTGTTTTTT. Protein: CAWSVRHTNEKLFF. The chain uses TRBV30 and TRBJ1-4; D gene uncertain. CDR3 length: 14 residues. The V gene lost 0 bases and the J gene lost 2 bases, with 7 bases spanning the gap. Germline CDR1 and CDR2: GTSNPN and SVGIG (reference sequence).

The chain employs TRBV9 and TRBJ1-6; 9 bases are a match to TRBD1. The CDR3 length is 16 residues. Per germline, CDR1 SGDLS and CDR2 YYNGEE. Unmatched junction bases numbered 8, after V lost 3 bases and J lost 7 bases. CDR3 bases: TGTGCCAGCAGCGCCCGCCTCGGGACAGGGAATTCACCCCTCCACTTT. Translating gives CASSARLGTGNSPLHF. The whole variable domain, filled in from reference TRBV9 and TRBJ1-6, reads DSGVTQTPKHLITATGQRVTLRCSPRSGDLSVYWYQQSLDQGLQFLIQYYNGEERAKGNILERFSAQQFPDLHSELNLSSLELGDSALYFCASSARLGTGNSPLHFGNGTRLTVT.

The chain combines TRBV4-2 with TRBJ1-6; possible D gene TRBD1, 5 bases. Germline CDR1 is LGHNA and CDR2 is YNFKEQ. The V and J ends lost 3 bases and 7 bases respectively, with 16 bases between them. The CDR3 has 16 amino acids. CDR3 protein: CASSQRPGPANSPLHF. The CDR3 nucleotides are TGTGCCAGCAGCCAGAGACCGGGACCGGCAAATTCACCCCTCCACTTT.

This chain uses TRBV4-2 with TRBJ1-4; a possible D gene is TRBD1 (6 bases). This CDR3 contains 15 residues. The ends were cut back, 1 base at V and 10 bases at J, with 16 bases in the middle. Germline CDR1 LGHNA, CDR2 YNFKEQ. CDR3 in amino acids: CASSQVNRERGKLFF. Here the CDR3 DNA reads TGTGCCAGCAGCCAAGTAAACAGGGAGAGGGGAAAACTGTTTTTT.

In DNA, the CDR3 is TGTGCCAGCAGTTACGTGGGCGGATTCACAGATACGCAGTATTTT. It translates to CASSYVGGFTDTQYF. The V gene is TRBV6-2 or TRBV6-3, the J gene TRBJ2-3, with no clear D. Germline CDR1 and CDR2: MNHEY and SVGEGT. The CDR3 totals 15 residues. V lost 2 bases to trimming and J lost 2 bases, with 11 bases between them.

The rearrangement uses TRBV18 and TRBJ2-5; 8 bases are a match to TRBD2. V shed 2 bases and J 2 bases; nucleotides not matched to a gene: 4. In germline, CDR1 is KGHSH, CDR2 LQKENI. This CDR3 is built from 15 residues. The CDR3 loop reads CASSPSGGVQETQYF. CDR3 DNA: TGTGCCAGCTCACCATCGGGAGGGGTGCAAGAGACCCAGTACTTC.

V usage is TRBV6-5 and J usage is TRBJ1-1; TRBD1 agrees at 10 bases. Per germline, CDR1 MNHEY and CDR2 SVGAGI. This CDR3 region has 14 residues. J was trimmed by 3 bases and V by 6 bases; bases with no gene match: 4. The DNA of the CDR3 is TGTGCCAGCAGAGACAGGGGGCTTGACACTGAAGCTTTCTTT. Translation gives CASRDRGLDTEAFF.

The DNA for the CDR3 is TGTGCCAGCAGCTTAGAGGCAGGGACACTGTTTTTT. It is translated as CASSLEAGTLFF. The chain employs TRBV7-9 and TRBJ1-4, with D perhaps TRBD1 (5 bases). Germline CDR1 and CDR2: SEHNR and FQNEAQ (reference sequence). CDR3 length: 12 amino acids. The ends were cut back, 1 base at V and 13 bases at J, with 10 bases in the middle.

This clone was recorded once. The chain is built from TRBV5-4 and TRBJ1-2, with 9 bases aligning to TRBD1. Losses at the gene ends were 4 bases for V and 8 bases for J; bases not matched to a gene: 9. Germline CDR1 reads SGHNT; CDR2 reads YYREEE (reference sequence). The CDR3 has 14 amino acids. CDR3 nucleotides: TGTGCCAGCAGCCCGTCCGGGACAGGGTTCGGCTACACCTTC. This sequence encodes CASSPSGTGFGYTF.

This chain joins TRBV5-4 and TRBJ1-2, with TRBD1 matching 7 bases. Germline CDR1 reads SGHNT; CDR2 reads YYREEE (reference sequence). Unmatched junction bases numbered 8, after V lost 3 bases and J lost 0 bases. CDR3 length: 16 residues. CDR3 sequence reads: CASSSPRDSTNYGYTF. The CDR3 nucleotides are TGTGCCAGCAGCTCTCCCCGGGACAGTACTAACTATGGCTACACCTTC.

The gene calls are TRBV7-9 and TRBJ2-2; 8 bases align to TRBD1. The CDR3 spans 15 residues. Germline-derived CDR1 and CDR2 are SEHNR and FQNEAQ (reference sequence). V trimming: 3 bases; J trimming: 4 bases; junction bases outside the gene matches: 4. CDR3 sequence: CASSFVTGVTGELFF. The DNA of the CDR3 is TGTGCCAGCAGCTTTGTGACAGGGGTCACCGGGGAGCTGTTTTTT.

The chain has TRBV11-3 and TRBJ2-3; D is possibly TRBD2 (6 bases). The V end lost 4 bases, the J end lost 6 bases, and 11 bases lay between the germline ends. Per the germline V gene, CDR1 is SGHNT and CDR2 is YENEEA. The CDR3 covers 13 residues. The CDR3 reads CASSSGRGDTQYF. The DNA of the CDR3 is TGTGCCAGCAGCTCCGGCCGGGGGGATACGCAGTATTTT.

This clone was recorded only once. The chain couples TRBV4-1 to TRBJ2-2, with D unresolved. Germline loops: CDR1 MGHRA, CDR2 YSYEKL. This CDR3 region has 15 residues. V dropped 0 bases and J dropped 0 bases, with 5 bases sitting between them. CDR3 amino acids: CASSQEVANTGELFF. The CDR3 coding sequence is TGCGCCAGCAGCCAAGAGGTCGCGAACACCGGGGAGCTGTTTTTT.

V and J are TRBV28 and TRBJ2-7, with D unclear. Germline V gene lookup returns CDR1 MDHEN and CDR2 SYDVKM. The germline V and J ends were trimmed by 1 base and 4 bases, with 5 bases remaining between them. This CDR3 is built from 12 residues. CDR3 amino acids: CASSLSKYEQYF. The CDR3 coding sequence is TGTGCCAGCAGTTTATCCAAGTACGAGCAGTACTTC.

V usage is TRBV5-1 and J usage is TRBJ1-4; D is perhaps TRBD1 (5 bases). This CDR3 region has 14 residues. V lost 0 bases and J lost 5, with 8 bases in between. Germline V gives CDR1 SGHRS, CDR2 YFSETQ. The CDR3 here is CASSLGRVNEKLFF. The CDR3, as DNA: TGCGCCAGCAGCTTGGGCAGGGTAAATGAAAAACTGTTTTTT.

The CDR3: CASSHAQRDIQYF. CDR3 DNA sequence: TGTGCCAGCAGCCACGCCCAGCGGGACATTCAGTACTTC. V is TRBV6-2 or TRBV6-3 and J is TRBJ2-4; maybe TRBD2 (6 bases). The CDR3 sequence is 13 residues long. V was pared by 6 bases and J by 8 bases, with 14 bases between. Germline loops: CDR1 MNHEY, CDR2 SVGEGT.

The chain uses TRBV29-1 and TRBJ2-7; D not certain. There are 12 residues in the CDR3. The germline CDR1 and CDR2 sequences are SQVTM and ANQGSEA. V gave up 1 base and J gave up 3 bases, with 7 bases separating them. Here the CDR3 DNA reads TGCAGCGTTGAAGCGACGAACTACGAGCAGTACTTC. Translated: CSVEATNYEQYF.

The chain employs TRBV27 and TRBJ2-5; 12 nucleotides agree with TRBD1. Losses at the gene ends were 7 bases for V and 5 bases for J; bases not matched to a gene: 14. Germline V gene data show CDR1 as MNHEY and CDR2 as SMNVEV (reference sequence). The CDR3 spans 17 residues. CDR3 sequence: CASTSLGGTGGWETQYF. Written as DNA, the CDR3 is TGTGCCAGCACTTCACTCGGGGGGACAGGGGGCTGGGAGACCCAGTACTTC.

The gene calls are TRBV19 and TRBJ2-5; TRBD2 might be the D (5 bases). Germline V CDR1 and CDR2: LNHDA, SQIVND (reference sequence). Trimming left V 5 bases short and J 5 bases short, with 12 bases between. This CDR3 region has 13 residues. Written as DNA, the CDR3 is TGTGCCAGTAGTGATCTAGCCGGGGAGACCCAGTACTTC. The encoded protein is CASSDLAGETQYF.

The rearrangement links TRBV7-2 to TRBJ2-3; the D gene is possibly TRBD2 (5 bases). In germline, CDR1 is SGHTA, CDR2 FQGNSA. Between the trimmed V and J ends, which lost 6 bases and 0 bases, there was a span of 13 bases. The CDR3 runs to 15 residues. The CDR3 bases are TGTGCCAGCAGTGGTTCGGGAACTAGCACAGATACGCAGTATTTT. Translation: CASSGSGTSTDTQYF. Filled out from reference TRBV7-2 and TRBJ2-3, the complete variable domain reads GAGVSQSPSNKVTEKGKDVELRCDPISGHTALYWYRQSLGQGLEFLIYFQGNSAPDKSGLPSDRFSAERTGGSVSTLTIQRTQQEDSAVYLCASSGSGTSTDTQYFGPGTRLTVL.

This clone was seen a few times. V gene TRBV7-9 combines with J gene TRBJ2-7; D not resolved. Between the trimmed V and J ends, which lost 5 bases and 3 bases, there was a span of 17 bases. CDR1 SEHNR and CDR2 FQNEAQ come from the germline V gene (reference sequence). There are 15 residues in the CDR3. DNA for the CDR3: TGTGCCAGCAGCGCCGGGCTGAGCCAAGGCTACGAGCAGTACTTC. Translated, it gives CASSAGLSQGYEQYF.

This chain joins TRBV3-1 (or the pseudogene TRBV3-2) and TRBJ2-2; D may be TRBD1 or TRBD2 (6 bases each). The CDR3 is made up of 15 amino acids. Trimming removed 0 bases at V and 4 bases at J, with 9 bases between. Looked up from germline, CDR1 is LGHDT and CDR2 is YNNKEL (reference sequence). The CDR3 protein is CASSQEGGITGELFF. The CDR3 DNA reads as TGTGCCAGCAGCCAAGAAGGGGGGATCACCGGGGAGCTGTTTTTT.

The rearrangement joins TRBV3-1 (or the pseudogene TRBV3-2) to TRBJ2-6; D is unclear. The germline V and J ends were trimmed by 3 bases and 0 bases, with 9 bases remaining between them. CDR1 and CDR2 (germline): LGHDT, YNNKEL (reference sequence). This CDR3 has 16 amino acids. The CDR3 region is CASSHAGFSGANVLTF. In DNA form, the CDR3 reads TGTGCCAGCAGCCATGCAGGATTCTCTGGGGCCAACGTCCTGACTTTC.